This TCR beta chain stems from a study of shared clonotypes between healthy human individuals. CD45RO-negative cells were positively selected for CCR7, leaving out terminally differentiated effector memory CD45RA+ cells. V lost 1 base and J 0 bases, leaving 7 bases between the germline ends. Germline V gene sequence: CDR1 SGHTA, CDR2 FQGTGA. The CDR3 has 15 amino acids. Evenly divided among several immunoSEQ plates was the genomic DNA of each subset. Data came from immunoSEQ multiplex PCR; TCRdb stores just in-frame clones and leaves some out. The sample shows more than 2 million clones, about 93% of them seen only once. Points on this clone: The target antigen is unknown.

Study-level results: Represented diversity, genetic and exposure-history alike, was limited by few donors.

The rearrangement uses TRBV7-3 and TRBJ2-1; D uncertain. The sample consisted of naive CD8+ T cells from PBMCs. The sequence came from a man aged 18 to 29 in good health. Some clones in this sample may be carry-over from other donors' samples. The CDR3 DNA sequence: TGTGCCAGCAGCTTAATGGCGACCTCCTACAATGAGCAGTTCTTC. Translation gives CASSLMATSYNEQFF.